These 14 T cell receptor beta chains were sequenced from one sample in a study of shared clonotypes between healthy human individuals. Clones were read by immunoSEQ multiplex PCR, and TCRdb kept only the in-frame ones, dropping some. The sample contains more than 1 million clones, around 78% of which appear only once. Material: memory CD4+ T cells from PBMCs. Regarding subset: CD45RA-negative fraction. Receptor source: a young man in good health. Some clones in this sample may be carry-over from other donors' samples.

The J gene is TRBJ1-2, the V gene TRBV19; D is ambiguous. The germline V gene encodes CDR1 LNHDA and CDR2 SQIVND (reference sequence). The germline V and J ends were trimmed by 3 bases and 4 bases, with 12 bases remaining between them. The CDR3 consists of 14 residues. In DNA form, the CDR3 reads TGTGCCAGTAGTATGGACGCCGAGCTCTATGGCTACACCTTC. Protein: CASSMDAELYGYTF.

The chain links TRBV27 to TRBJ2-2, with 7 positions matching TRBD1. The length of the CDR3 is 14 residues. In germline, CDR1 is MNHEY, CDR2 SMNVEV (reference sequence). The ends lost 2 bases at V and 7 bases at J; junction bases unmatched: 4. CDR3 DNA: TGTGCCAGCAGTTTAGACAGGGCGGTCGGGGAGCTGTTTTTT. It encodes CASSLDRAVGELFF.

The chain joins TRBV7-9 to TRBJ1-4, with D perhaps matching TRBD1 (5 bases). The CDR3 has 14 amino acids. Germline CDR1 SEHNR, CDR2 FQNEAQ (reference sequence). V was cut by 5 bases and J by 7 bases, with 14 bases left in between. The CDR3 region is CASSLRGVVEKLFF. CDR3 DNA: TGTGCCAGCAGCCTAAGAGGGGTGGTTGAAAAACTGTTTTTT.

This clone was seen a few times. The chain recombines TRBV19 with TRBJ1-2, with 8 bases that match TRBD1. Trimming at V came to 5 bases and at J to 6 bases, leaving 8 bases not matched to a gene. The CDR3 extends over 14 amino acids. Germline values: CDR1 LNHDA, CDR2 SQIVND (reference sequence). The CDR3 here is CASSPTPGQDGYTF. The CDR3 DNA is TGTGCCAGTAGTCCCACACCGGGACAGGATGGCTACACCTTC. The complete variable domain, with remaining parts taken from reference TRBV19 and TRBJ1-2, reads DGGITQSPKYLFRKEGQNVTLSCEQNLNHDAMYWYRQDPGQGLRLIYYSQIVNDFQKGDIAEGYSVSREKKESFPLTVTSAQKNPTAFYLCASSPTPGQDGYTFGSGTRLTVV.

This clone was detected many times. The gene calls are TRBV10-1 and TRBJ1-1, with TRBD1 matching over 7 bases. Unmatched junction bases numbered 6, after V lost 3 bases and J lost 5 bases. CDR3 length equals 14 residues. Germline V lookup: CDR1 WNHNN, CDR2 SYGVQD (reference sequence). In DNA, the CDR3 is TGCGCCAGCAGTGAAGGGAGGGGGCTGACTGAAGCTTTCTTT. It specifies CASSEGRGLTEAFF.

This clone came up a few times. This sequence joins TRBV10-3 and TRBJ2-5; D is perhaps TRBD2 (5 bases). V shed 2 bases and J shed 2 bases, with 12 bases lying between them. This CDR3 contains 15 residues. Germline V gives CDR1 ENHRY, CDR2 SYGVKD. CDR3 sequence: CAISEGGGRQETQYF. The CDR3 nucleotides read TGTGCCATCAGTGAGGGAGGTGGGAGACAAGAGACCCAGTACTTC.

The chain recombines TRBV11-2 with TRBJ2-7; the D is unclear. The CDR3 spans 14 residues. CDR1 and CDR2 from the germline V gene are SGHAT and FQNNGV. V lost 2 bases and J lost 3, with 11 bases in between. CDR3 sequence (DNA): TGTGCCAGCAGCTTACCCGGGTCCTACTACGAGCAGTACTTC. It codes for CASSLPGSYYEQYF.

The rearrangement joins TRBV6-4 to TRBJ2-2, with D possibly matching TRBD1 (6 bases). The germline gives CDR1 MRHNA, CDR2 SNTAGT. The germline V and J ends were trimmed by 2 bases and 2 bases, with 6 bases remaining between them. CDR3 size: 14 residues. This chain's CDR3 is CASSDGTNTGELFF. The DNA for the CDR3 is TGTGCCAGCAGTGACGGGACAAACACCGGGGAGCTGTTTTTT.

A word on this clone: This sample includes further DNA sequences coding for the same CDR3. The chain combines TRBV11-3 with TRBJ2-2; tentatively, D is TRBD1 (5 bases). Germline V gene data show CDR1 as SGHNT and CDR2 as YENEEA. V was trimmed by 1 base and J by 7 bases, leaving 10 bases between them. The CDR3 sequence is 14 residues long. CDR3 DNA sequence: TGTGCCAGCAGCTTAGTAGGGGCTGGCGGGGAGCTGTTTTTT. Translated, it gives CASSLVGAGGELFF.

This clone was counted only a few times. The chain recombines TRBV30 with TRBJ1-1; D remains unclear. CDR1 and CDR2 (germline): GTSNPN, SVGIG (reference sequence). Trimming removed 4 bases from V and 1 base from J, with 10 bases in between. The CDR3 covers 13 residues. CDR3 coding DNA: TGTGCCTGGATGGGATCTAAGAACACTGAAGCTTTCTTT. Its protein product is CAWMGSKNTEAFF.

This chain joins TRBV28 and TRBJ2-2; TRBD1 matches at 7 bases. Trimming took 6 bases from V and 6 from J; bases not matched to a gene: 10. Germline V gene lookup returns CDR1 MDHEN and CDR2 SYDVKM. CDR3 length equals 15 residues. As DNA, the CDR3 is TGTGCCAGCAGGGTGTTAACAGGGGATGCCGGGGAGCTGTTTTTT. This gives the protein CASRVLTGDAGELFF.

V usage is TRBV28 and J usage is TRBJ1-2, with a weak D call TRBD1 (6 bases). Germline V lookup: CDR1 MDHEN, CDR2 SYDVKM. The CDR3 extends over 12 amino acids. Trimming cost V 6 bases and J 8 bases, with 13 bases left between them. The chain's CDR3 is CASSMGGLGYTF. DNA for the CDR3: TGTGCCAGCAGCATGGGGGGGCTCGGCTACACCTTC.

CDR3 in amino acids: CASVGGSFGTLTDTQYF. The CDR3 DNA reads TGTGCCAGTGTCGGGGGGTCATTCGGGACTCTCACAGATACGCAGTATTTT. V usage is TRBV2 and J usage is TRBJ2-3, with 7 bases aligning to TRBD2. The length of the CDR3 is 17 residues. Germline V gene data show CDR1 as SNHLY and CDR2 as FYNNEI. J lost 2 bases, V lost 9 bases, and 17 bases had no gene match. The complete variable domain, with remaining parts taken from reference TRBV2 and TRBJ2-3, reads EPEVTQTPSHQVTQMGQEVILRCVPISNHLYFYWYRQILGQKVEFLVSFYNNEISEKSEIFDDQFSVERPDGSNFTLKIRSTKLEDSAMYFCASVGGSFGTLTDTQYFGPGTRLTVL.

CDR3 region: CASSLGGLNTEAFF. The CDR3 DNA sequence: TGTGCCAGCAGCTTAGGGGGATTGAACACTGAAGCTTTCTTT. V gene TRBV7-3 combines with J gene TRBJ1-1; D may be TRBD1 (5 bases). Germline V CDR1 and CDR2: SGHTA, FQGTGA. V dropped 2 bases and J dropped 0 bases, with 7 bases sitting between them. The CDR3 extends over 14 amino acids.